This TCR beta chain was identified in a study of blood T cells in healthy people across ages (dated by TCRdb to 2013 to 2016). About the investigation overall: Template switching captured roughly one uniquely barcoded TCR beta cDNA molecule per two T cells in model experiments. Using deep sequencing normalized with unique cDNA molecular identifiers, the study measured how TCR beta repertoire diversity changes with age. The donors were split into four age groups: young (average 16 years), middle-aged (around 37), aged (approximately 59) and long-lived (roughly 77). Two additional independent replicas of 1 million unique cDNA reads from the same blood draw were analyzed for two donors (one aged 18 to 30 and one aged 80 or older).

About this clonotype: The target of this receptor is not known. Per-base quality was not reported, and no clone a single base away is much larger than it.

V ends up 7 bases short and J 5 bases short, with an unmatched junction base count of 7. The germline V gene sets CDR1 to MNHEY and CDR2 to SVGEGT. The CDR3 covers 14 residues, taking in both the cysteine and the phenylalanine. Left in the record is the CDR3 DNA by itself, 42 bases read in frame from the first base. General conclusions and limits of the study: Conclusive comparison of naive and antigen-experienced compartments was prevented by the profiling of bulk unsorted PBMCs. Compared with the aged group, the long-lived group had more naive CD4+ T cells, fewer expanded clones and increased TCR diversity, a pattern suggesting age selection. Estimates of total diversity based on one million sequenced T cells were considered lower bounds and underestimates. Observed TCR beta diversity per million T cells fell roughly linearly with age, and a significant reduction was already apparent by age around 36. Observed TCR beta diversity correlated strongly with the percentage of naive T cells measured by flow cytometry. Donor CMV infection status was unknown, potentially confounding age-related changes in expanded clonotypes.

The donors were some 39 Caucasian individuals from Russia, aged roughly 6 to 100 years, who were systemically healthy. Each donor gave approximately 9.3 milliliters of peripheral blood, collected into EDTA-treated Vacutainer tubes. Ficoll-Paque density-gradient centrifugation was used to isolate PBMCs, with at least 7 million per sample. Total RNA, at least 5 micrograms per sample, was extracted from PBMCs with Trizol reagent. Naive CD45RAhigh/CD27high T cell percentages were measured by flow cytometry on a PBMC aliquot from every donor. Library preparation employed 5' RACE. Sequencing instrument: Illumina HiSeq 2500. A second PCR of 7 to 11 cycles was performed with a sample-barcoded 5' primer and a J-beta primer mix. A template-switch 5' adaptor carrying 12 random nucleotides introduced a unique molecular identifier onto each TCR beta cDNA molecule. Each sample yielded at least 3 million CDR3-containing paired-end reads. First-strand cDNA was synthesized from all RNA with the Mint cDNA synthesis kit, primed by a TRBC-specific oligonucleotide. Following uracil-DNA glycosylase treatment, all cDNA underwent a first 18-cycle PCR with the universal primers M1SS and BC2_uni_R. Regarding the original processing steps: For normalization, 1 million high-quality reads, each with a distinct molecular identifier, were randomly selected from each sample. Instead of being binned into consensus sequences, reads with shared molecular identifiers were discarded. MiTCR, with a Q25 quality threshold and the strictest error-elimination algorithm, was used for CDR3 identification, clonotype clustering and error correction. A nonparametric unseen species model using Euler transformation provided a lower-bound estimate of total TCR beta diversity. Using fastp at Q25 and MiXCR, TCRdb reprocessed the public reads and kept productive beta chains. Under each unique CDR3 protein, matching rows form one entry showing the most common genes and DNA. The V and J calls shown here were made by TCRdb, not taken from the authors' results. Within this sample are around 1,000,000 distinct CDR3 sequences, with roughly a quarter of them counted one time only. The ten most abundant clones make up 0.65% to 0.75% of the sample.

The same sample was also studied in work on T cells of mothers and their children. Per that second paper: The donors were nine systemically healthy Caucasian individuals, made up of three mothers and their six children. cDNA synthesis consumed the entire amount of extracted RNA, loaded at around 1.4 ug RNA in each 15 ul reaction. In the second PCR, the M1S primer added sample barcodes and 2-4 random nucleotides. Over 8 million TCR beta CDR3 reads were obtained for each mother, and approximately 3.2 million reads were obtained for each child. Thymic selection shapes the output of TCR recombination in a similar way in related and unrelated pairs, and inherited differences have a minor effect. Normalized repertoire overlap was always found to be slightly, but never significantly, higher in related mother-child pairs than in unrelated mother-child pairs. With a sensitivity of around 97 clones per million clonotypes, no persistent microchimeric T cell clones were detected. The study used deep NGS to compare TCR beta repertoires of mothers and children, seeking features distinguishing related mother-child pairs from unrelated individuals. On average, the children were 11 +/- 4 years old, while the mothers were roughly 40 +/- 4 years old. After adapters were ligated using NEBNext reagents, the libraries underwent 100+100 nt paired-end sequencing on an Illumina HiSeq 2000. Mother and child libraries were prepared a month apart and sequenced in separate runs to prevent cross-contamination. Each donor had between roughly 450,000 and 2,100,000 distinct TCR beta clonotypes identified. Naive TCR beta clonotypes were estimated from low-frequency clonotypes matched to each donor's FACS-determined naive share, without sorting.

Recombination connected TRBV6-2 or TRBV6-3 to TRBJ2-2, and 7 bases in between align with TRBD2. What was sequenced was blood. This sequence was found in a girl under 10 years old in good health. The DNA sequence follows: TGTGCCAGCACTTATGGGAGGGGAACCGGGGAGCTGTTTTTT. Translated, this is CASTYGRGTGELFF.